The clone carrying this T cell receptor (beta chain) occurred many times. Germline CDR1 is DFQATT and CDR2 is SNEGSKA (reference sequence). Unmatched junction bases numbered 12, after V lost 6 bases and J lost 4 bases. The CDR3 has 16 residues. Amplification targeted TCR beta CDR3 regions from RNA transcripts. Carried out on the TCR CDR3, a first-round RT-PCR used the HTBI primer set. TCRdb re-called the multiplex PCR reads with MiXCR, one entry per CDR3 protein. The sample lists around 420,000 distinct CDR3 sequences, around 15% seen once, with approximately 5.8% in the top ten. These data originate in a study of T cells in Graves' hyperthyroidism and ophthalmopathy. Those patients with uncontrolled infection, other autoimmune disease, pregnancy or lactation were excluded.

The TCR was taken from a woman under 30 with Graves' hyperthyroidism. This sequence joins TRBV20-1 and TRBJ2-1; TRBD2 agrees at 10 bases. Sequenced material: blood. The CDR3 loop reads CSASPSSGGPYNEQFF. The CDR3 DNA follows: TGCAGTGCCAGTCCCTCTAGCGGGGGACCGTACAATGAGCAGTTCTTC.